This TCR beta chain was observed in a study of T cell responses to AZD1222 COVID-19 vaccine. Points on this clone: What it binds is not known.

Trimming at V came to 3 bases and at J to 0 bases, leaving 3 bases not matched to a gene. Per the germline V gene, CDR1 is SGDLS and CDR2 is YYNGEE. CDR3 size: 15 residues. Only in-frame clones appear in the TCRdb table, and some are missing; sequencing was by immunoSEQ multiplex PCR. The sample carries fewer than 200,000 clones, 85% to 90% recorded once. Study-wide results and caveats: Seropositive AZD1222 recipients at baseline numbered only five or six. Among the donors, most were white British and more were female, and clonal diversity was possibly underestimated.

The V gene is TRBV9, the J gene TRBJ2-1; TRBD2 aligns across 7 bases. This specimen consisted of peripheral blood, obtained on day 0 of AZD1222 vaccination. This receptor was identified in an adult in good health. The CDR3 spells CASSASGSSYNEQFF. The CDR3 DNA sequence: TGTGCCAGCAGCGCTAGCGGAAGCTCCTACAATGAGCAGTTCTTC.